This T cell receptor (beta chain) is drawn from a study of technical replicates of blood from several donors. Produced via immunoSEQ multiplex PCR; TCRdb's table is partial and in-frame only. The sample includes roughly 79,000 clones, roughly 91% seen only once; the top ten take approximately 0.34%. V was pared by 0 bases and J by 4 bases, with 14 bases between. Germline V gives CDR1 SGHAT, CDR2 FQNNGV. The CDR3 is 16 amino acids. The sample taken for sequencing was T cells isolated from PBMCs. The gene calls are TRBV11-2 and TRBJ2-3; TRBD2 is a possible D gene (5 bases). The clonotype comes from a human donor in good health. Some clones in this sample may be carry-over from other donors' samples. CDR3 loop: CASSLEGLAPSDTQYF. For the CDR3, the DNA is TGTGCCAGCAGCTTAGAAGGGCTAGCCCCTTCAGATACGCAGTATTTT.